The rows below give T cell receptor beta chains drawn from one sample of a study of T cell responses to AZD1222 COVID-19 vaccine. Assay used: immunoSEQ multiplex PCR; TCRdb lists only in-frame clones, some missing. This table holds under 150,000 clones, 75% to 95% found once. The sample was peripheral blood, taken on day 0 of AZD1222 vaccination. These receptor sequences come from an adult in good health. Each CDR3 is given with its conserved first and last residue. A D gene is named only where the DNA matches it firmly. Expanded clones get a size class; other rows say once, few or many, or leave the size out.

>-|TRBD2|TRBJ2-1|TRBV7-8
CASSSQRGATKQFF
TGTGCCAGCAGCTCCCAGCGGGGGGCCACTAAGCAGTTCTTC
>few|-|TRBJ1-2|TRBV2
CASSYITDYGYTF
TGTGCCAGCAGCTATATTACCGACTATGGCTACACCTTC
>-|-|TRBJ1-6|TRBV11-2
CASSLAFIGVRSPLHF
TGTGCCAGCAGCTTAGCATTTATCGGGGTTCGGTCACCCCTCCACTTT
>-|-|TRBJ1-5|TRBV6-5
CASSQDRNQPQHF
TGTGCCAGCAGCCAGGACAGAAATCAGCCCCAGCATTTT
>-|-|TRBJ1-3|TRBV5-1
CASSPATGASGNTIYF
TGCGCCAGCAGCCCGGCGACGGGGGCCTCTGGAAACACCATATATTTT
>-|-|TRBJ1-4|TRBV9
CASSTGYNEKLFF
TGTGCCTCATCGACAGGTTATAATGAAAAACTGTTTTTT
>few|-|TRBJ1-4|TRBV9
CASSVGGATNEKLFF
TGTGCCAGCAGCGTAGGGGGGGCAACTAATGAAAAACTGTTTTTT
>-|-|TRBJ1-1|TRBV9
CASSQGPNTEAFF
TGTGCCAGCAGCCAGGGCCCAAACACTGAAGCTTTCTTT
>-|TRBD1|TRBJ1-1|TRBV5-6
CASSQAYRGTEAFF
TGTGCCAGCAGCCAGGCCTACAGGGGCACTGAAGCTTTCTTT
>-|TRBD1|TRBJ1-2|TRBV7-2
CASSQGTANNYGYTF
TGTGCCAGCAGCCAAGGGACAGCAAATAACTATGGCTACACCTTC
>few|-|TRBJ1-2|TRBV11-3
CASSPRTRGDGYTF
TGTGCCAGCAGCCCACGGACCCGAGGAGATGGCTACACCTTC
>once|-|TRBJ2-7|TRBV5-4
CASRVQGGSYEQYF
TGTGCCAGCAGGGTACAGGGGGGGTCCTACGAGCAGTACTTC
>-|-|TRBJ2-7|TRBV4-1
CASSPGRGGGEQYF
TGCGCCAGCAGCCCGGGCAGGGGTGGTGGCGAGCAGTACTTC
>-|-|TRBJ1-6|TRBV5-4
CASSTGQGAGRSPLHF
TGTGCCAGCAGCACCGGACAAGGGGCCGGGAGATCACCCCTCCACTTT
>-|TRBD2|TRBJ2-1|TRBV29-1
CSGGLAGNEQFF
TGCAGCGGAGGACTAGCGGGCAATGAGCAGTTCTTC
>-|TRBD2|TRBJ2-2|TRBV28
CASSGIAGVAGELFF
TGTGCCAGCTCGGGGATAGCGGGAGTCGCCGGGGAGCTGTTTTTT
>-|-|TRBJ1-2|TRBV20-1
CSASDRKANYGYTF
TGCAGTGCTAGTGACAGGAAGGCTAACTATGGCTACACCTTC
>-|-|TRBJ1-3|TRBV10-3
CAISPSTGSGNTIYF
TGTGCCATTTCCCCATCGACCGGCTCTGGAAACACCATATATTTT
>-|-|TRBJ1-4|TRBV9
CASSASLGQQSTNEKLFF
TGTGCCAGCAGCGCCTCCCTTGGACAGCAAAGTACCAATGAAAAACTGTTTTTT
>once|-|TRBJ1-2|TRBV4-1
CASSQGAGPANYGYTF
TGCGCCAGCAGCCAAGGGGCCGGACCGGCCAACTATGGCTACACCTTC
>-|TRBD2|TRBJ2-1|TRBV24-1
CATSDPGLAGGLYNEQFF
TGTGCCACCAGTGACCCGGGACTAGCGGGAGGGCTCTACAATGAGCAGTTCTTC
>-|-|TRBJ1-2|TRBV9
CASSITGNPNHGYTF
TGTGCCAGCAGCATTACAGGGAACCCGAACCATGGCTACACCTTC
>once|-|TRBJ1-5|TRBV19
CASSVFGGPSNQPQHF
TGTGCCAGTAGTGTGTTTGGGGGACCGAGCAATCAGCCCCAGCATTTT
>-|-|TRBJ1-5|TRBV7-6
CASSLAPGMSQPQHF
TGTGCCAGCAGCTTAGCGCCAGGGATGAGTCAGCCCCAGCATTTT
>-|TRBD1|TRBJ1-1|TRBV19
CASSIRDRNSAFF
TGTGCCAGTAGTATCCGGGACAGGAACTCGGCTTTCTTT
>-|TRBD1|TRBJ1-2|TRBV2
CASNRDRGPEGYTF
TGTGCCAGTAACCGGGACAGGGGGCCGGAGGGCTACACCTTC
>-|-|TRBJ2-7|TRBV19
CASSIIPGPTYEQYF
TGTGCCAGTAGTATTATTCCGGGACCGACCTACGAGCAGTACTTC
>-|TRBD1|TRBJ1-6|TRBV7-3
CASSLGGLSPLHF
TGTGCCAGCAGCCTAGGGGGCCTTTCACCCCTCCACTTT
>once|TRBD2|TRBJ2-2|TRBV27
CASSPLAGGPTGELFF
TGTGCCAGCAGTCCTCTAGCGGGAGGCCCCACCGGGGAGCTGTTTTTT
>-|TRBD1|TRBJ1-6|TRBV5-5
CASSFRDSVYNSPLHF
TGTGCCAGCAGCTTCCGGGACAGTGTTTATAATTCACCCCTCCACTTT
>-|TRBD1|TRBJ1-3|TRBV2
CASTTGQGTGGNTIYF
TGTGCCAGCACTACGGGACAGGGGACGGGGGGAAACACCATATATTTT
>-|TRBD1|TRBJ1-2|TRBV15
CATSRAGTEYGYTF
TGTGCCACCAGCAGAGCCGGGACAGAATATGGCTACACCTTC
>-|-|TRBJ2-3|TRBV4-2
CASSGLLPTDTQYF
TGTGCCAGCAGCGGACTGTTACCCACAGATACGCAGTATTTT
>-|TRBD2|TRBJ2-7|TRBV9
CASSRSGESYEQYF
TGTGCCAGCAGTCGGAGCGGGGAGAGCTACGAGCAGTACTTC
>-|-|TRBJ2-3|TRBV13
CASSPRDTQYF
TGTGCCAGCAGCCCCCGGGATACGCAGTATTTT
>-|-|TRBJ2-3|TRBV3-1/TRBV3-2
CASSQIHSADTQYF
TGTGCCAGCAGCCAAATCCACTCGGCAGATACGCAGTATTTT
>-|-|TRBJ2-6|TRBV30
CAWMVLGPGANVLTF
TGTGCCTGGATGGTCCTGGGTCCGGGGGCCAACGTCCTGACTTTC
>-|TRBD1|TRBJ1-5|TRBV3-1/TRBV3-2
CASSQDIGTGDQPQHF
TGTGCCAGCAGCCAAGATATCGGGACAGGGGATCAGCCCCAGCATTTT
>-|-|TRBJ1-1|TRBV7-9
CASRFLGRSRNTEAFF
TGTGCCAGCAGATTTCTAGGGCGCTCGAGGAACACTGAAGCTTTCTTT
>-|-|TRBJ1-6|TRBV14
CASSQGEVSPLHF
TGTGCCAGCAGCCAAGGGGAGGTTTCACCCCTCCACTTT
>-|-|TRBJ1-2|TRBV6-1
CASSENQFYGYTF
TGTGCCAGCAGTGAAAATCAGTTCTATGGCTACACCTTC
>-|-|TRBJ1-1|TRBV9
CASSVGGSNTEAFF
TGTGCCAGCAGCGTAGGGGGCAGCAACACTGAAGCTTTCTTT
>-|-|TRBJ1-3|TRBV2
CASSEGRGNTIYF
TGTGCCAGCAGTGAAGGCAGGGGAAACACCATATATTTT
>-|TRBD2|TRBJ2-1|TRBV7-3
CASSGGLSSYNEQFF
TGTGCCAGCAGCGGGGGACTATCCTCCTACAATGAGCAGTTCTTC
>-|-|TRBJ1-2|TRBV19
CASRLIDPTWNYGYTF
TGTGCCAGTAGGCTTATAGACCCGACGTGGAACTATGGCTACACCTTC
>-|-|TRBJ1-6|TRBV12-3/TRBV12-4
CASSLGPDSPLHF
TGTGCCAGCAGTTTAGGTCCGGATTCACCCCTCCACTTT
>-|TRBD1|TRBJ1-4|TRBV11-2
CASSPSSGTGKEKLFF
TGTGCCAGCAGCCCGAGTTCCGGGACAGGGAAGGAAAAACTGTTTTTT
>once|-|TRBJ2-3|TRBV6-2/TRBV6-3
CASSSQGDTQYF
TGTGCCAGCAGTTCACAGGGAGATACGCAGTATTTT